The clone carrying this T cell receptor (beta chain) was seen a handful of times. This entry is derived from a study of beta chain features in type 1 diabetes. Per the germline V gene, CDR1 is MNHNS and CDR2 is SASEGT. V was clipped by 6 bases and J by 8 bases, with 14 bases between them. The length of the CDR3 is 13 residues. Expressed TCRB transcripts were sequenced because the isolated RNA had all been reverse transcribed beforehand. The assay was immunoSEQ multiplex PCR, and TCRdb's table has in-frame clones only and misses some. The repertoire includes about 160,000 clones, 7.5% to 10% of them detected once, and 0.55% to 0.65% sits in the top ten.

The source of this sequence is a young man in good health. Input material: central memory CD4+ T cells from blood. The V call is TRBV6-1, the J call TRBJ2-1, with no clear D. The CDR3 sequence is CASSPRTNYEQFF. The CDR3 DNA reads TGTGCCAGCAGCCCCCGAACCAACTATGAGCAGTTCTTC.